This T cell receptor beta chain was captured by sequencing in a study of blood T cells in healthy people across ages. V lost 3 bases and J 6 bases, leaving 12 bases between the germline ends. The CDR3 is 14 amino acids. Per the germline V gene, CDR1 is SGDLS and CDR2 is YYNGEE. Notes on this clonotype: As yet, its antigen is unknown.

Sample-barcoded 5' priming and a J-beta primer mix drove a second PCR of about 6 to 11 cycles. TCRdb used MiXCR to reprocess the 5' RACE reads, holding one entry per CDR3 protein. The top ten clones hold around 14% of a sample with around 990,000 distinct CDR3 sequences, 35% to 40% of them seen once. Study-wide points: Researchers judged that diversity estimates from one million T cells fell short of true values. Samples with more naive T cells showed higher observed beta diversity.

The chain has TRBV9 and TRBJ2-2; maybe TRBD1 (5 bases). The receptor was derived from a man aged 18 to 29 in good health. What was sequenced was blood. CDR3 nucleotides: TGTGCCAGCAGCGAGGGGCCTGTACCCGGGGAGCTGTTTTTT. Its translation is CASSEGPVPGELFF. The whole variable domain, remainder taken from reference TRBV9 and TRBJ2-2, is DSGVTQTPKHLITATGQRVTLRCSPRSGDLSVYWYQQSLDQGLQFLIQYYNGEERAKGNILERFSAQQFPDLHSELNLSSLELGDSALYFCASSEGPVPGELFFGEGSRLTVL.